The present TCR beta chain was sequenced within a study of blood T cell repertoires in COVID-19 (TCRdb year 2020). Broadly, across the study: Collaborator samples came from the United States, Italy and Spain and covered acute and convalescent phases of COVID-19. Samples were obtained from the ongoing ImmuneRACE study (first 160 participants) and from 1,200 or so subjects provided by 6 global collaborators. The material from the prospective study consisted of cDNA or gDNA derived from T cells, B-cell-depleted T cells, or PBMCs. The sample metadata nearly always contained a de-identified subject ID, COVID-19 status, age in years and sex. The repertoires were made available in a free public database intended to serve as a resource for research on the immune response to SARS-CoV-2. The dataset comprised deeply sampled blood TCRbeta repertoires from subjects exposed to, actively infected with, or recovered from COVID-19. Where available, HLA class I and class II types were obtained from metadata supplied by the sample provider rather than from assay-based typing.

Enrolling through a virtual design, the prospective study's participants ranged in age from roughly 18 to 89 years and lived across roughly 23 United States geographic areas. Cohort assignment in the prospective study relied on participant-reported clinical history from a screening survey and a study questionnaire. Recovered participants in ImmuneRACE Cohort 3 were defined as having two consecutive negative NP/OP PCR tests, clearance from a healthcare professional, or resolution of symptoms. In the prospective study, mobile phlebotomists collected whole blood, serum and a nasopharyngeal or oropharyngeal swab from each participant. Prospective study participants could optionally give additional blood draws and questionnaires over a roughly 2-month period. Prospective study blood samples were shipped either frozen or at room temperature before DNA extraction. With regard to this clone: No antigen is known for it. No much larger clone is present one base from it, and per-base qualities are unavailable.

Compared with germline, V lacks 5 bases and J lacks 6 bases; bases without a gene match: 10. Including cysteine and phenylalanine, the CDR3 has 15 amino acids. Here the CDR3 DNA is all that survives: 45 bases in frame from base 1. From the germline V gene, CDR1 is MNHEY and CDR2 is SVGEGT. Summary of the overall study and its limitations: The quantity of clinical and demographic metadata differed by source and by participant and was supplied without curation.

The immunoSEQ Assay, a bias-controlled multiplex PCR, was used to amplify TCRbeta CDR3 regions from genomic DNA. As for how the authors treated the data: The number of nucleated cells in each sample was estimated by amplification of reference gene primers within the assay. To quantify the absolute abundance of each unique TCRbeta CDR3 rearrangement, sequence reads were collapsed and filtered. Productive Simpson clonality was computed per sample as the square root of Simpson's diversity index over productive rearrangements. What TCRdb holds here is the immuneACCESS table cut down to in-frame rearrangements. Part of the clones is not present; checked against another copy, under half of the missing clones reflect an unresolved V gene, and the others are unexplained. V, J and clone size are those of that table, while D and trimming were read from the DNA. The sample records around 300,000 clones, around nine tenths of which are singletons. 1.1% of the sample is in the top ten clones.

This receptor was taken from a young woman who had recovered from COVID-19. Sequencing used PBMCs or T cells enriched from blood (not recorded which). In this chain, TRBV6-2 or TRBV6-3 is recombined with TRBJ2-4, with 7 junctional bases fitting TRBD1. The nucleotides are TGTGCCAGCAGTGAGGGACAGTCTGGGGGAAACATTCAGTACTTC. It translates as CASSEGQSGGNIQYF.